Following are 20 T cell receptor beta chains from one sample sequenced in a study of technical replicates of blood from a handful of donors (dated by TCRdb to the late 2010s). Libraries were built with the immunoSEQ multiplex PCR assay. This is the immuneACCESS table as TCRdb keeps it, with only in-frame sequences that have V and J called. A part of the clones is gone; compared with another copy, unresolved V genes explain less than half, and the rest is unexplained. The sample records under 90,000 clones, roughly 94% of which are singletons. Around 0.25% of the sample rests with the top ten. Source material: T cells isolated from PBMCs. All receptors derive from a human donor in good health.

The chain couples TRBV7-9 to TRBJ1-1, with D possibly matching TRBD1 (5 bases). CDR1 and CDR2 (germline): SEHNR, FQNEAQ (reference sequence). Trimming took 5 bases from V and 4 from J, leaving 20 bases between them. There are 16 residues in the CDR3. As DNA, the CDR3 is TGTGCCAGCAGCCCAGGTAGGGGAAGACGTGGCACTGAAGCTTTCTTT. Translated, it gives CASSPGRGRRGTEAFF.

The chain couples TRBV28 to TRBJ1-3, with unresolved D. The CDR3 is 14 residues long. From germline, CDR1 is MDHEN and CDR2 SYDVKM. V lost 6 bases to trimming and J lost 4 bases, with 13 bases between them. The CDR3 here is CASSPSAGGNTIYF. CDR3 DNA: TGTGCCAGCAGCCCCTCCGCGGGAGGAAACACCATATATTTT. The variable domain in full, completed from reference TRBV28 and TRBJ1-3, reads DVKVTQSSRYLVKRTGEKVFLECVQDMDHENMFWYRQDPGLGLRLIYFSYDVKMKEKGDIPEGYSVSREKKERFSLILESASTNQTSMYLCASSPSAGGNTIYFGEGSWLTVV.

The chain employs TRBV7-2 and TRBJ2-6; TRBD2 is a possible D gene (6 bases). V was cut by 2 bases and J by 4 bases, with 18 bases left in between. Germline V gene data show CDR1 as SGHTA and CDR2 as FQGNSA. The CDR3 is made up of 18 amino acids. The CDR3 sequence: CASSLSPGLAGGANVLTF. The CDR3 bases are TGTGCCAGCAGCTTATCCCCGGGGCTCGCGGGAGGGGCCAACGTCCTGACTTTC.

This clone was observed once. The J gene is TRBJ2-7, the V gene TRBV4-2; TRBD2 agrees at 10 bases. CDR1 is LGHNA, CDR2 YNFKEQ, per germline. This CDR3 is 14 amino acids long. V was pared by 3 bases and J by 5 bases, with 4 bases of the junction left unmatched. For the CDR3, the DNA is TGTGCCAGCAGCCATCTAGCGGGAGAAGACGAGCAGTACTTC. As protein: CASSHLAGEDEQYF.

This chain uses TRBV11-2 with TRBJ1-2; 7 nucleotides agree with TRBD1. The V gene end was trimmed by 2 bases and the J gene end by 4 bases; junction bases not matched to a gene: 7. In germline, CDR1 is SGHAT, CDR2 FQNNGV. The CDR3 has 15 amino acids. This CDR3 reads CASSLPPTGTYGYTF. The CDR3 nucleotides read TGTGCCAGCAGCTTACCCCCGACAGGGACCTATGGCTACACCTTC.

V usage is TRBV10-1 and J usage is TRBJ2-2; D possibly corresponds to TRBD1 (6 bases). CDR1 and CDR2 from the germline V gene are WNHNN and SYGVQD (reference sequence). The CDR3 loop spans 17 amino acids. V gave up 0 bases and J gave up 3 bases, with 14 bases separating them. The CDR3: CASSESLTGAYTGELFF. CDR3 nucleotide sequence: TGCGCCAGCAGTGAGTCCCTGACAGGAGCATACACCGGGGAGCTGTTTTTT.

This clone was counted a single time. This chain links TRBV9 with TRBJ2-3, with 8 bases aligning to TRBD2. Trimming at V came to 4 bases and at J to 4 bases, leaving 2 bases not matched to a gene. Germline CDR1 reads SGDLS; CDR2 reads YYNGEE. CDR3 size: 13 residues. Written as DNA, the CDR3 is TGTGCCAGCAGCACTAGCGGATCAGATACGCAGTATTTT. This translates into CASSTSGSDTQYF.

This chain uses TRBV19 with TRBJ2-7; TRBD1 aligns across 8 bases. J was trimmed by 2 bases and V by 5 bases; bases with no gene match: 2. The CDR3 extends over 13 amino acids. In germline, CDR1 is LNHDA, CDR2 SQIVND (reference sequence). The CDR3 spells CASSPTGAYEQYF. In nucleotides, the CDR3 is TGTGCCAGTAGTCCGACAGGGGCCTACGAGCAGTACTTC. Based on the CDR3 plus reference TRBV19 and TRBJ2-7, the full variable domain is DGGITQSPKYLFRKEGQNVTLSCEQNLNHDAMYWYRQDPGQGLRLIYYSQIVNDFQKGDIAEGYSVSREKKESFPLTVTSAQKNPTAFYLCASSPTGAYEQYFGPGTRLTVT.

This chain links TRBV2 with TRBJ2-7; weak D call: TRBD1 (5 bases). V was trimmed by 7 bases and J by 1 base, leaving 14 bases between them. Per germline, CDR1 SNHLY and CDR2 FYNNEI. The CDR3 contains 14 residues. The chain's CDR3 is CASTTAGISYEQYF. For the CDR3, the DNA is TGTGCCAGCACTACGGCAGGGATATCCTACGAGCAGTACTTC.

V usage is TRBV2 and J usage is TRBJ2-2; the D is unclear. CDR3 size: 12 residues. Trimming pared 6 bases from V and 5 bases from J, leaving 7 bases between. Germline-derived CDR1 and CDR2 are SNHLY and FYNNEI. In DNA, the CDR3 is TGTGCCAGCAGCGCCGGGACCGGGGAGCTGTTTTTT. The encoded protein is CASSAGTGELFF.

The chain is built from TRBV6-4 and TRBJ2-3; possibly TRBD1 for D (6 bases). The CDR3 has 14 residues. V lost 4 bases to trimming and J lost 3 bases, with 11 bases between them. Germline V gene sequence: CDR1 MRHNA, CDR2 SNTAGT. In DNA form, the CDR3 reads TGTGCCAGCAGTGTGCAGGGGAAGACAGATACGCAGTATTTT. This translates into CASSVQGKTDTQYF.

The chain combines TRBV9 with TRBJ1-4; D not certain. Germline CDR1 and CDR2: SGDLS and YYNGEE. This CDR3 contains 15 residues. Trimming cost V 2 bases and J 10 bases, with 18 bases left between them. In nucleotides, the CDR3 is TGTGCCAGCAGCGTTGCCGGGTCCCCAGAGGGAAAACTGTTTTTT. Amino acid sequence: CASSVAGSPEGKLFF. The full variable domain, in which reference TRBV9 and TRBJ1-4 provide the parts outside the CDR3, is DSGVTQTPKHLITATGQRVTLRCSPRSGDLSVYWYQQSLDQGLQFLIQYYNGEERAKGNILERFSAQQFPDLHSELNLSSLELGDSALYFCASSVAGSPEGKLFFGSGTQLSVL.

This clone appeared a single time. This chain joins TRBV5-6 and TRBJ1-3, with D possibly TRBD1 on 6 matching bases. CDR3 length: 15 amino acids. V lost 0 bases and J 3 bases, leaving 10 bases between the germline ends. Germline lookup yields CDR1 SGHDT and CDR2 YYEEEE. The CDR3 nucleotides are TGTGCCAGCAGCTTGGGGCAGGGGATTGGAAACACCATATATTTT. Translation: CASSLGQGIGNTIYF.

This clone was recorded only once. The gene calls are TRBV5-7 and TRBJ2-7; 8 nucleotides match TRBD1. TRBV5-7 has ORF status, its function being uncertain. The CDR3 has 15 residues. The junction had 4 bases not matched to a gene; V was cut back by 1 base and J by 1 base. The CDR3 region has the DNA TGTGCCAGCAGCTTGAGTGGGGACAGGTCCTACGAGCAGTACTTC. It specifies CASSLSGDRSYEQYF.

This rearrangement joins TRBV28 to TRBJ2-2; possible D gene TRBD1, 5 bases. This CDR3 has 16 amino acids. V was shortened by 4 bases and J by 3 bases, with 15 bases between the two germline ends. From germline, CDR1 is MDHEN and CDR2 SYDVKM. CDR3 protein: CASSSPIIGDTGELFF. The CDR3, as DNA: TGTGCCAGCAGTTCCCCAATTATAGGGGACACCGGGGAGCTGTTTTTT.

The chain recombines TRBV6-1 with TRBJ2-3; D gene uncertain. This CDR3 is built from 13 residues. Trimming removed 0 bases at V and 4 bases at J, with 5 bases between. The germline CDR1 and CDR2 sequences are MNHNS and SASEGT. The CDR3 is CASSEASPDTQYF. CDR3 sequence (DNA): TGTGCCAGCAGTGAAGCAAGCCCAGATACGCAGTATTTT.

The chain combines TRBV6-5 with TRBJ2-7, with TRBD2 matching over 9 bases. The length of the CDR3 is 16 residues. Germline trimming cut 0 bases from V and 3 bases from J; bases unmatched to any gene: 6. Germline V CDR1 and CDR2: MNHEY, SVGAGI. The CDR3 protein is CASSYSSLAGNYEQYF. CDR3 nucleotides: TGTGCCAGCAGTTACTCGAGTCTAGCGGGAAACTACGAGCAGTACTTC.

This clone occurred once. The J gene is TRBJ2-3, the V gene TRBV5-1, with 10 bases identical to TRBD2. The V gene's germline CDR1 is SGHRS and CDR2 YFSETQ. The J segment lost 5 bases and the V segment lost 5 bases, leaving 8 bases of the junction unmatched. The CDR3 runs to 15 residues. Here the CDR3 DNA reads TGCGCCAGCAGTTTCCTAGCGGGAGAAGGAGATACGCAGTATTTT. This encodes CASSFLAGEGDTQYF.

The chain combines TRBV10-2 with TRBJ2-7; 7 bases are shared with TRBD1. With V trimmed by 5 bases and J by 1 base, 8 bases remained unmatched. This CDR3 region has 15 residues. Germline CDR1 is WSHSY and CDR2 is SAAADI. CDR3 region: CASSPYPGGSYEQYF. CDR3 nucleotides: TGCGCCAGCAGTCCATACCCAGGGGGATCCTACGAGCAGTACTTC.

The chain uses TRBV5-1 and TRBJ1-2; 10 bases match TRBD1. V lost 5 bases to trimming and J lost 4 bases; unmatched junction nucleotides: 5. The CDR3 has 14 residues. Germline loops: CDR1 SGHRS, CDR2 YFSETQ. The CDR3 loop is CASRDGQGVYGYTF. The CDR3 DNA sequence: TGCGCCAGCAGGGACGGACAGGGGGTCTATGGCTACACCTTC.